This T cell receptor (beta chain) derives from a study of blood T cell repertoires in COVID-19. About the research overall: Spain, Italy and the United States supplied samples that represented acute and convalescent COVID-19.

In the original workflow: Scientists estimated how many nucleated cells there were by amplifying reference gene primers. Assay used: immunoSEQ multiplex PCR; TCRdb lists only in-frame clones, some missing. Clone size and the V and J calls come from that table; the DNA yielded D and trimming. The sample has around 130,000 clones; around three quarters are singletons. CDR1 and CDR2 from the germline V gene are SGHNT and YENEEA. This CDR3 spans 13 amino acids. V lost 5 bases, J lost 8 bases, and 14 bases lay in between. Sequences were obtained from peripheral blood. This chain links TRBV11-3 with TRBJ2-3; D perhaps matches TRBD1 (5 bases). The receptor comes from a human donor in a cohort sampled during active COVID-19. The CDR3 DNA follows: TGTGCCAGCAGCCGAGACAGAGTGAGTACGCAGTATTTT. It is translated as CASSRDRVSTQYF.